Below, one TCR beta chain is given with its context. Its antigen has not been determined. In total, approximately 610 healthy bone marrow donors made up the cohort. All cohort members were sampled while nominally healthy, although unrecorded immune exposures were likely present. The donor was CMV seropositive and was included in the group of almost 300 seropositive cohort members. A peripheral blood sample was collected from each donor, and TCR beta sequencing was performed on peripheral blood mononuclear cells. Genomic DNA extraction from the blood cell samples was performed with the Qiagen DNeasy Blood Extraction Kit. The V end loses 2 bases and the J end loses 7 bases, and a stretch of 9 bases separates them. Sequences SEHNR (CDR1) and FQNEAQ (CDR2) are obtained from the germline V gene (reference sequence). The CDR3, cysteine through phenylalanine, is 13 amino acids long. Only the CDR3 region is kept as DNA, spanning 39 bases read in frame from base 1.

Preparation of the library involved the immunoSEQ multiplex PCR assay. For the multiplex PCR, a mixture combining 60 forward primers for TCR Vbeta segments and 13 reverse primers for TCR Jbeta segments was used. The CDR3 region of rearranged TCR beta genes was amplified from genomic DNA with a multiplex PCR assay. Amplified TCR beta libraries were sequenced as 87-base-pair reads on the Illumina HiSeq System. Concerning the study's data processing: A later analysis counted some 74 million unique TCR beta chains across the 600 to 850 repertoires, and 9.5 million to 11 million of these chains were shared by at least two donors. Raw reads were error-corrected and collapsed into unique sequences with a nearest-neighbor algorithm that merged closely related sequences to remove PCR and sequencing errors. V, D and J gene segments were assigned by aligning CDR3 sequences to IMGT reference sequences. For a sequence to be retained, a match of at least six nucleotides to both a V gene segment and a J gene segment was required. A rearrangement was called productive if the CDR3 had no stop codons and remained in frame with V and J, and every other rearrangement was called non-productive. CDR3 was defined according to IMGT convention as the region running from the second conserved V-encoded cysteine to the conserved J-encoded phenylalanine. The earlier analysis of 550 to 650 of the donors excluded any sequence lacking an unambiguous match to a single V gene segment. An earlier analysis of several hundred of the donors classified V segments as functional when productive rearrangements were above 56.7% and as segregating when the standard deviation between donors was above 5%. To diagnose cytomegalovirus status from the catalog of TCR beta chain sequences, a statistical classification framework was built. In a later analysis, TCR nucleotide sequences were compared against IMGT/GENE-DB human TR gene sequences so that V and J genes could be assigned. Using the TCRdist pipeline, a later analysis assigned CDR3 sequences along with most-parsimonious VDJ recombination scenarios. In a later analysis, each TCR beta chain was defined by its CDR3 amino acid sequence together with its V-gene family, and reads without a unique V-gene family were excluded. To address suspected cross-contamination and a sequencing artifact, a later analysis removed approximately 600 highly shared, low-generation-probability nucleotide sequences. A later analysis calculated a clonal expansion index for each public chain from normalized within-repertoire ranks of inferred template counts. Generation probabilities in a later analysis came from a VDJ recombination model fitted to out-of-frame rearrangements, and those results were checked against IGoR. In a later analysis, TCR-TCR, TCR-HLA and TCR-CMV co-occurrence was scored with hypergeometric tests, and a repertoire-size bias correction was applied to TCR pairs. A later analysis estimated false discovery rates by permuting HLA or CMV assignments 20 times. A later analysis grouped co-occurring TCRs with DBSCAN, adding TCRdist sequence similarity when clustering within HLA-allele-positive subsets. For co-occurrence clustering, repertoires with fewer than 30,000 or more than 120,000 public chains were excluded, along with a handful of repertoires with anomalous nucleotide sharing. TCRdb stores this immuneACCESS table with in-frame sequences only. Part of the clones is absent; in the studies checked, under half of the shortfall reflects unresolved V genes, and no reason is known for the rest. The V and J calls and clone size were taken over from that table, and D and trimming were inferred from the DNA. The data table for this sample lists about 200,000 clones. More than 0.95% of the sample is taken by the ten largest.

This sample was taken from a study of cytomegalovirus exposure and HLA in healthy donors (dated by TCRdb to the late 2010s). In the study overall: In an earlier analysis of approximately 640 of the donors, around 300 Gb of sequence data and 90 million to 120 million unique TCR beta sequences from about 179 million T cells were reported. An early release covering about 600 HLA-typed donors comprised roughly 300 gigabases of sequencing data and roughly 86 million unique TCR sequences. Among the roughly 400 genotyped donors, about 83% belonged to the genetic ancestry cluster associated with self-reported Caucasian donors. The study was designed to test whether signatures of past pathogen exposure could be identified by cataloging public T cell receptors. The study profiled the T cell repertoires of under 700 subjects by immunosequencing and related them to cytomegalovirus serostatus. Besides the first cohort of roughly 640 subjects, a separate validation cohort made up of roughly 130 different subjects was used. To predict cytomegalovirus infection status, the study brought together high-throughput TCR immunosequencing, statistical association of individual TCRs with disease status, and machine learning. To study patterns of TCR occurrence, a later analysis re-analyzed previously published TCR beta repertoires from around 700 donors and added high-resolution HLA genotyping. Rather than drawing on any new phenotypic data, the later analysis identified candidate immune exposures from TCR beta sequences and the way those sequences occurred across donors. An earlier analysis of some 500 of the donors applied high-throughput TCR beta sequencing to assess whether each TCR beta V gene segment acted as functional or pseudogenic. Donor age, sex, ethnicity and CMV serostatus were compiled alongside the repertoire data. A later genetic analysis took genome-wide SNP genotypes for about 55% of the 666 donors and used that subset as a discovery cohort. Every discovery cohort repertoire had been produced on one sequencing platform. Both class I and class II loci were covered by HLA typing, at four-digit resolution. The number of donors typed differed by locus, with roughly 629-640 for A, B, C, DRB1 and DQB1, roughly 520 for DQA1, nearly 610 for DPA1, and around 460 for DPB1. Roughly 5 DR-DQ haplotypes were treated as single units for association and clustering because of strong linkage in the cohort. Across some 400 genotyped donors of the cohort, an average of approximately 200,000 unique TCR beta nucleotide sequences per donor were sequenced, and roughly 18% of those sequences were non-productive. Results and caveats for the whole study, not just this receptor: Three of the identified cytomegalovirus-associated TCR beta chains were confirmed in vitro to be specific for cytomegalovirus antigens. A later analysis reported that several top co-occurrence clusters appeared linked to parvovirus B19, influenza, CMV and Epstein-Barr virus. The presence/absence analyses assumed that sequencing depth was roughly uniform across donors, and that assumption may not be true. When HLA alleles, especially DR and DQ, strongly co-occurred, TCR associations were difficult to assign to individual alleles. Because HLA typing was unavailable for some donors at each locus, only the typed subset was used in association tests. Because the 87-base-pair reads could not distinguish some IMGT-functional V segments, including TRBV6-2 and TRBV6-3, those segments were excluded. According to a later analysis, TCR association rates differed among HLA loci, with DRB1 alleles showing the most associated TCRs and HLA-C alleles showing the fewest. The classifier was reported to diagnose cytomegalovirus status with high specificity and sensitivity in both the original and validation cohorts. A further reported finding was that TCR beta sequences accurately predicted the HLA-A and HLA-B alleles for most subjects in the first cohort. A total of around 150 TCR beta chains were listed by the study as associated with cytomegalovirus. Across donors, most TCR sequences were observed very rarely, whereas some public TCRs were present in many individuals. According to a later genetic analysis, donors in an Asian-associated ancestry cluster had fewer N-insertions in productive TCRs than the roughly 700-donor mean. A group of highly shared sequence variants was considered likely to be a technical artifact of the sequencing pipeline. An association between a missense DCLRE1C variant and V-gene and J-gene trimming of TCR beta chains was found in a later genetic analysis and replicated in an independent cohort. Seventeen rarely observed V segments, including chromosome 9 orphons, were excluded from the earlier analysis of several hundred of the donors because counts were too low. In a later analysis, 16,951 TCR beta sequences were associated with specific HLA alleles at a false discovery rate of 0.05. An earlier analysis of 587 of the donors showed that most TCR beta V segments appeared in productive rearrangements either about 87% or about 30% of the time, which broadly matched IMGT annotations. It was suggested by the authors that the approach could potentially be generalized to other disease states and immunological phenotypes. For the cohort, immune exposure information was limited to CMV serostatus. Linkage disequilibrium might explain the correlated functional status among segregating V segments, but an unknown experimental factor could not be ruled out. Only TCR beta chains were sequenced in this cohort, and the absence of alpha or paired-chain data limited detectable features. Compared with equally common non-associated chains, HLA-associated TCR beta chains in a later analysis were more clonally expanded and had lower generation probabilities. A later analysis found that most CMV-associated TCR beta chains appeared HLA-restricted, with HLA associations seemingly driven largely by CMV exposure.

The sequenced sample was PBMCs. The chain is encoded by TRBV7-9 joined to TRBJ1-5, with the D gene not clear enough to name. The clonotype was recovered from a girl aged 2 to 9 in good health and CMV-seropositive. The CDR3 is CASSLQEEQPQHF. The DNA sequence follows: TGTGCCAGCAGCTTACAGGAGGAACAGCCCCAGCATTTT.